These 10 T cell receptor beta chains were sequenced from one sample in a study of tumor T cells in aggressive B-cell lymphoma. Generated by immunoSEQ multiplex PCR, the TCRdb table keeps only in-frame clones and is missing some. The data show thousands of clones, about 80% seen once. Source material: tumor tissue. The receptors originated from an adult with diffuse large B cell lymphoma.

This chain uses TRBV15 with TRBJ2-1, with 8 bases lining up with TRBD1. The CDR3 covers 14 residues. Germline lookup yields CDR1 LNHNV and CDR2 YYDKDF (reference sequence). The ends lost 9 bases at V and 5 bases at J; junction bases unmatched: 9. The CDR3 loop is CATSARGLNNEQFF. The CDR3 coding sequence is TGTGCCACAAGCGCCAGGGGGCTAAACAATGAGCAGTTCTTC.

This clone was counted between two and nine times. V is TRBV19 and J is TRBJ2-5, with 10 bases matching TRBD2. This CDR3 contains 16 residues. Trimming cost V 4 bases and J 4 bases; bases outside gene matches: 9. Germline V gene lookup returns CDR1 LNHDA and CDR2 SQIVND (reference sequence). The CDR3 bases are TGTGCCAGTAGTAAGGGTCTAGCGGGAGAGGGAGAGACCCAGTACTTC. Residues: CASSKGLAGEGETQYF.

This clone was counted a few times. The gene calls are TRBV7-2 and TRBJ1-5, with D perhaps TRBD1 (6 bases). This CDR3 region has 15 residues. Trimming cost V 1 base and J 4 bases, with 11 bases left between them. CDR1 and CDR2 from the germline V gene are SGHTA and FQGNSA. CDR3 region: CASSLGGGPNQPQHF. In DNA form, the CDR3 reads TGTGCCAGCAGCTTAGGCGGGGGCCCGAATCAGCCCCAGCATTTT.

This clone occurred a few times. The chain combines TRBV6-5 with TRBJ1-4, with TRBD1 identical over 10 bases. Germline CDR1 is MNHEY and CDR2 is SVGAGI. J was trimmed by 8 bases and V by 4 bases; bases with no gene match: 7. This CDR3 spans 15 amino acids. The CDR3 loop reads CASSLTGTGAEKLFF. CDR3 nucleotides: TGTGCCAGCAGTTTGACCGGGACAGGGGCCGAAAAACTGTTTTTT.

V usage is TRBV9 and J usage is TRBJ2-1; 12 positions match TRBD2. V gave up 4 bases and J gave up 5 bases; unmatched junction bases: 4. The CDR3 contains 15 residues. Germline CDR1 SGDLS, CDR2 YYNGEE. CDR3 in amino acids: CASSWTSGINNEQFF. The CDR3 DNA is TGTGCCAGCAGCTGGACTAGCGGGATAAACAATGAGCAGTTCTTC.

The chain combines TRBV10-3 with TRBJ1-1, with D possibly TRBD1 on 6 matching bases. Trimming took off 3 bases at V and 4 bases at J, with 18 bases between the two ends. Germline CDR1 reads ENHRY; CDR2 reads SYGVKD. CDR3 length: 16 residues. The CDR3, as DNA: TGTGCCATCAGTGAACTTCCTACAGGGTCGGGCACTGAAGCTTTCTTT. Protein sequence: CAISELPTGSGTEAFF.

In this sample, this clone turned up once. The CDR3 loop is CASKPPGTGYGYTF. The CDR3 DNA sequence: TGTGCCAGCAAACCCCCCGGGACAGGGTACGGCTACACCTTC. This chain joins TRBV27 and TRBJ1-2, with TRBD1 matching over 9 bases. The V gene end was trimmed by 7 bases and the J gene end by 8 bases; junction bases not matched to a gene: 11. From germline, CDR1 is MNHEY and CDR2 SMNVEV (reference sequence). The CDR3 is 14 amino acids.

The V call is TRBV21-1, the J call TRBJ2-1; TRBD2 reflects the table's D call only, with no check against the DNA. TRBV21-1 is labeled a pseudogene. The CDR3 runs 15 residues. The CDR3 bases are TGTGCCAGCAGCAGGGGGGCGGGAGTAACGGATGAGCAGTTCTTC. Translating gives CASSRGAGVTDEQFF.

The chain joins TRBV18 to TRBJ2-1, with 11 bases that match TRBD1. The germline CDR1 and CDR2 sequences are KGHSH and LQKENI. V was pared by 6 bases and J by 14 bases, with 6 bases of the junction left unmatched. This CDR3 comprises 12 residues. CDR3 sequence: CASSPGDRGEFF. The CDR3 region has the DNA TGTGCCAGCTCCCCGGGGGACAGGGGGGAGTTCTTC. Full variable domain (remainder filled in from reference TRBV18 and TRBJ2-1): NAGVMQNPRHLVRRRGQEARLRCSPMKGHSHVYWYRQLPEEGLKFMVYLQKENIIDESGMPKERFSAEFPKEGPSILRIQQVVRGDSAAYFCASSPGDRGEFFGPGTRLTVL.

The J gene is TRBJ1-3, the V gene TRBV6-5; TRBD1 matches 7 bases. Unmatched junction bases numbered 5, after V lost 6 bases and J lost 0 bases. CDR1 is MNHEY and CDR2 is SVGAGI in the germline V gene. There are 15 residues in the CDR3. This CDR3 is CASSSGGISGNTIYF. DNA of the CDR3: TGTGCCAGCAGCTCAGGGGGAATCTCTGGAAACACCATATATTTT.